This T cell receptor (beta chain) comes out of a study of cytomegalovirus exposure and HLA in healthy donors. Whole-study findings and limits: CMV serostatus was the sole immune exposure information available. Analyses of presence and absence presupposed an approximately uniform sequencing depth across donors.

About this clone itself: Its antigen is still unknown.

With 0 bases removed from V and 1 base from J, the gap between germline ends came to 16 bases. This CDR3 has 16 amino acids. Germline CDR1 reads SQVTM; CDR2 reads ANQGSEA. The PCR had 60 Vbeta and 13 Jbeta primers. Sequencing was performed with immunoSEQ multiplex PCR; in TCRdb, only in-frame clones are kept and a portion is missing. The table has 90,000 to 110,000 clones, around 77% seen once. The chain carries TRBV29-1 and TRBJ2-7; possibly TRBD2 for D (6 bases). This TCR came from a woman aged 40 to 55 in good health and CMV-seropositive. Sequenced sample: PBMCs. The CDR3 DNA reads as TGCAGCGTTGAAGATCGGAAAGCGGGTTCATCCTACGAGCAGTACTTC. Encoded protein: CSVEDRKAGSSYEQYF.